The clone carrying this TCR beta chain was counted many times. Antigen specificity is unknown. This sample was included in a study of T cells in Graves' hyperthyroidism and ophthalmopathy. Amplified TCR beta CDR3 regions derived from RNA transcripts. When the TCR CDR3 underwent first-round RT-PCR, the HTBI primer set was used. TCRdb recomputed calls from the multiplex PCR reads with MiXCR, one row per CDR3 protein. In the table there are approximately 370,000 distinct CDR3 sequences, roughly 17% of which are singletons. Trimming shortened V by 8 bases and J by 1 base, and 14 bases separated the two germline ends. The CDR3 runs to 14 residues. The germline CDR1 and CDR2 sequences are LNHDA and SQIVND (reference sequence). Not enrolled were patients with uncontrolled infection, other autoimmune disease, pregnancy or lactation. The sample, blood from the first hyperthyroidism diagnosis, precedes any ophthalmopathy symptoms.

Findings of the study overall: Researchers found most expanded thyroid clonotypes above 0.001 in blood as well. Median prediction lead before ophthalmopathy onset was about 6.5 months with the model.

Sequences were obtained from blood. This receptor was obtained from a woman aged 30 to 39 with Graves' hyperthyroidism that later progressed to Graves' ophthalmopathy. This chain uses TRBV19 with TRBJ1-1; D is unresolved. CDR3 DNA sequence: TGTGCCAGTCGCCGAGGGTCGTCGAACACTGAAGCTTTCTTT. Protein sequence: CASRRGSSNTEAFF.